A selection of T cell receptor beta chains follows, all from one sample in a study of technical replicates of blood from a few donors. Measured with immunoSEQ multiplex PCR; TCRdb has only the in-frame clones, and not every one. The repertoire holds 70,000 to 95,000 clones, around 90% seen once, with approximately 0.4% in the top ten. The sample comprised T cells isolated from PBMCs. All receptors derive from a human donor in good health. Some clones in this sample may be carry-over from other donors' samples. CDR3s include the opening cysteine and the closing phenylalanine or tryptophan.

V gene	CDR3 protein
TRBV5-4	CASSLELSAGAQYF
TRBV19	CASSSLPSGGGYEQFF
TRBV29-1	CSVEDRSRGFF
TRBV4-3	CASSQETGGNQPQHF
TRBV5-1	CASSPRTVNTEAFF
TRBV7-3	CASSQLGTGSVSQPQHF
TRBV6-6	CASIDLLTGNTEAFF
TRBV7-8	CASSLGLAGGLSYEQYF
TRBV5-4	CASSEDSFYTDTQYF
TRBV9	CASSVHADTGELFF
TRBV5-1	CASSTGLAGGYEQFF
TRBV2	CASSEIRTGPQPQHF
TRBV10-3	CAISEGSGDGETQYF
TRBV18	CASSSRTGQVTDTQYF
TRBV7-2	CASSSSGTGIYEQYF
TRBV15	CATSSVGQGFNQPQHF
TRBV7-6	CASIGDTGELFF
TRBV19	CASSVGTGYEQYF
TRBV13	CASSSQTGKYTYEQYF
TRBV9	CASSTRGGPGYTF
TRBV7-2	CASSSSGVGEKLFF
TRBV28	CASSFLAGGYNEQFF
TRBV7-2	CASSSAGLAPYEQYF
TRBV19	CASSIVTGTTEAFF
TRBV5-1	CASSGGPGQGYNSPLHF
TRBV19	CASSIIQGDSQPQHF
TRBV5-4	CASSYPDWYQETQYF
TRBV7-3	CASSRTGTNNEQFF
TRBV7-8	CASSLLAGNTYNEQFF
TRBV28	CATKFRDNNSPLHF
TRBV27	CASSRTGRSNEQFF
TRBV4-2	CASSQDLGTTRTDTQYF
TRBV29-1	CSVRREPYEQYF
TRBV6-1	CASKGTSGGTDTQYF
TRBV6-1	CASSEVRENTEAFF
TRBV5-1	CASSETRQGAYNEQFF
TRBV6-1	CASSGEAGRGETQYF
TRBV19	CASRDRGNTEAFF